These T cell receptor beta chains were read from a single sample in a study of beta chain features in type 1 diabetes. Produced via immunoSEQ multiplex PCR; TCRdb's table is partial and in-frame only. Here the sample spans over 600,000 clones, 9.5% to 15% being singletons. Material: naive CD4+ T cells from blood. These receptors all stem from a man aged 30 to 45 with type 1 diabetes. The CDR3 runs from the conserved cysteine through the conserved F or W. Fields, in order: V gene, D gene, J gene, clone size, CDR3 protein, CDR3 DNA. A D gene is named only where the DNA matches it firmly. Expanded clones are given a class, and other clones once, few, many or no size at all.

TRBV30	TRBD1	TRBJ2-1	NA	CAWSVLGQGMGNEQFF	TGTGCCTGGAGTGTACTAGGACAGGGGATGGGAAATGAGCAGTTCTTC
TRBV2	TRBD1	TRBJ1-5	NA	CASSLSRRQGENQPQHF	TGTGCCAGCAGTCTATCCCGGCGGCAGGGGGAAAATCAGCCCCAGCATTTT
TRBV5-6	TRBD2	TRBJ2-3	NA	CASSRTSGGDGDTQYF	TGTGCCAGCAGCCGGACTAGCGGGGGGGACGGAGATACGCAGTATTTT
TRBV5-1	TRBD1	TRBJ2-1	NA	CASSPARDRAYNEQFF	TGCGCCAGCAGCCCAGCCCGGGACAGGGCTTACAATGAGCAGTTCTTC
TRBV7-9	NA	TRBJ2-5	few	CASSLYTLRETQYF	TGTGCCAGCAGCTTATATACCCTTCGGGAGACCCAGTACTTC
TRBV7-9	NA	TRBJ1-1	NA	CASSLHEGRDEAFF	TGTGCCAGCAGCCTTCACGAGGGTCGGGATGAAGCTTTCTTT
TRBV28	NA	TRBJ2-7	few	CASRYRDTSYEQYF	TGTGCCAGCAGATACAGGGATACCTCCTACGAGCAGTACTTC
TRBV13	NA	TRBJ2-1	few	CASSSGGRSYNEQFF	TGTGCCAGCAGCTCCGGGGGGCGCTCCTACAATGAGCAGTTCTTC
TRBV11-3	NA	TRBJ2-4	NA	CASSQDGGRGTKNIQYF	TGTGCCAGCAGCCAAGACGGAGGGAGAGGGACCAAAAACATTCAGTACTTC
TRBV4-3	NA	TRBJ2-7	few	CASSQEARWDGRCEQYF	TGCGCCAGCAGCCAGGAGGCGAGGTGGGACGGGAGATGCGAGCAGTACTTC
TRBV29-1	NA	TRBJ1-4	few	CSGQTASNEKLFF	TGCAGCGGGCAGACAGCCTCTAATGAAAAACTGTTTTTT
TRBV7-9	TRBD1	TRBJ1-1	NA	CASSPQGGGFAEAFF	TGTGCCAGCAGCCCTCAGGGGGGTGGGTTCGCTGAAGCTTTCTTT
TRBV7-2	NA	TRBJ1-2	NA	CASSLGMDRYGYTF	TGTGCCAGCAGCTTAGGGATGGACCGCTATGGCTACACCTTC
TRBV6-6	TRBD1	TRBJ1-2	few	CASSGTDYGYTF	TGTGCCAGCAGCGGGACAGACTATGGCTACACCTTC
TRBV7-2	TRBD2	TRBJ2-4	few	CASSMGLAGGQNIQYF	TGTGCCAGCAGCATGGGACTAGCGGGGGGCCAAAACATTCAGTACTTC
TRBV28	NA	TRBJ1-5	NA	CASTAATPGQGRGAQHF	TGTGCCAGCACCGCCGCCACCCCGGGTCAGGGCCGCGGGGCCCAGCATTTT
TRBV14	TRBD2	TRBJ2-3	NA	CASSQGIGGGASSTDTQYF	TGTGCCAGCAGCCAAGGTATCGGCGGGGGAGCGTCTAGCACAGATACGCAGTATTTT
TRBV5-1	TRBD1	TRBJ2-6	NA	CASSRVTGPSNVLTF	TGCGCCAGCAGCCGGGTGACAGGGCCTTCCAACGTCCTGACTTTC
TRBV9	NA	TRBJ2-1	few	CASSVEGFHNEQFF	TGTGCCAGCAGCGTAGAGGGTTTCCACAATGAGCAGTTCTTC
TRBV5-6	NA	TRBJ2-1	NA	CASSVVRYNEQFF	TGTGCCAGCAGCGTCGTCAGATACAATGAGCAGTTCTTC
TRBV7-8	NA	TRBJ1-5	NA	CASSLEPGPQHF	TGTGCCAGCAGCTTAGAGCCAGGGCCCCAGCATTTT
TRBV7-2	NA	TRBJ1-2	few	CASSLRGGANYGYTF	TGTGCCAGCAGCTTAAGGGGGGGAGCTAACTATGGCTACACCTTC
TRBV27	NA	TRBJ2-3	few	CASLYQDTQYF	TGTGCCAGCCTCTATCAGGATACGCAGTATTTT
TRBV5-6	NA	TRBJ2-1	NA	CASHRGQHDEQFF	TGTGCCAGCCACCGAGGGCAGCACGATGAGCAGTTCTTC
TRBV7-9	NA	TRBJ2-7	NA	CASSFIQGTVYEQYF	TGTGCCAGCAGCTTTATCCAGGGCACGGTATACGAGCAGTACTTC
TRBV4-1	TRBD1	TRBJ2-6	NA	CASSQAGTGTSGANVLTF	TGCGCCAGCAGCCAAGCCGGGACAGGGACCTCTGGGGCCAACGTCCTGACTTTC
TRBV29-1	NA	TRBJ2-1	few	CSVVGGDRFYNEQFF	TGCAGCGTTGTGGGGGGGGACAGGTTCTACAATGAGCAGTTCTTC
TRBV5-1	NA	TRBJ2-7	few	CASSPGGYEQYF	TGCGCCAGCAGTCCGGGTGGGTACGAGCAGTACTTC
TRBV6-5	NA	TRBJ2-7	few	CASSAGGWAYEQYF	TGTGCCAGCAGCGCCGGTGGGTGGGCCTACGAGCAGTACTTC
TRBV18	TRBD1	TRBJ1-2	NA	CASSPTRTGGAYGYTF	TGTGCCAGCTCACCTACCAGGACAGGGGGAGCCTATGGCTACACCTTC
TRBV11-2	TRBD2	TRBJ2-5	few	CASSPTSGGSGETQYF	TGTGCCAGCAGCCCGACTAGCGGGGGGTCTGGGGAGACCCAGTACTTC
TRBV7-9	NA	TRBJ1-5	few	CASSLGPSGQPQHF	TGTGCCAGCAGCCTAGGACCGTCCGGGCAGCCCCAGCATTTT
TRBV6-5	TRBD1	TRBJ2-5	NA	CASSYPTGSNVETQYF	TGTGCCAGCAGTTACCCGACAGGGTCAAATGTTGAGACCCAGTACTTC
TRBV10-3	TRBD1	TRBJ2-1	NA	CAISGGQGEYNEQFF	TGTGCCATCAGTGGCGGACAGGGAGAGTACAATGAGCAGTTCTTC
TRBV29-1	TRBD1	TRBJ2-2	NA	CSVTSQGEGSTGELFF	TGCAGCGTCACCTCACAGGGGGAAGGGAGCACCGGGGAGCTGTTTTTT
TRBV2	NA	TRBJ2-2	few	CASSRRDDTGELFF	TGTGCCAGCAGTAGGAGGGACGACACCGGGGAGCTGTTTTTT